This T cell receptor (beta chain) was obtained from a study of shared clonotypes between healthy human individuals. Overall study findings and caveats: Between a few donors, naive CD4 clonotypes were shared at a level of around 4.9%.

A roughly 200 ng quantity of DNA, around 30,000 T cell genomes, went into the sorted-subset replicate PCRs. Sequencing was performed with immunoSEQ multiplex PCR; in TCRdb, only in-frame clones are kept and a portion is missing. This sample has hundreds of thousands of clones; about 96% occur once, and the top ten carry less than 0.12%. This CDR3 region has 15 residues. With V trimmed by 7 bases and J by 3 bases, 8 bases remained unmatched. Germline V CDR1 and CDR2: LNHNV, YYDKDF (reference sequence). CD45RO-negative, CCR7-positively selected cells formed the naive CD8 fraction, excluding terminally differentiated effector memory CD45RA+ cells. With regard to this clone: What it binds is unknown.

Sample: naive CD8+ T cells sorted from blood. The clonotype was recovered from a woman in her twenties or thirties in good health. This rearrangement joins TRBV15 to TRBJ2-1; 8 nucleotides agree with TRBD1. The CDR3 sequence: CATKVGQGYYNEQFF. CDR3 DNA: TGTGCCACCAAGGTAGGACAGGGATACTACAATGAGCAGTTCTTC.